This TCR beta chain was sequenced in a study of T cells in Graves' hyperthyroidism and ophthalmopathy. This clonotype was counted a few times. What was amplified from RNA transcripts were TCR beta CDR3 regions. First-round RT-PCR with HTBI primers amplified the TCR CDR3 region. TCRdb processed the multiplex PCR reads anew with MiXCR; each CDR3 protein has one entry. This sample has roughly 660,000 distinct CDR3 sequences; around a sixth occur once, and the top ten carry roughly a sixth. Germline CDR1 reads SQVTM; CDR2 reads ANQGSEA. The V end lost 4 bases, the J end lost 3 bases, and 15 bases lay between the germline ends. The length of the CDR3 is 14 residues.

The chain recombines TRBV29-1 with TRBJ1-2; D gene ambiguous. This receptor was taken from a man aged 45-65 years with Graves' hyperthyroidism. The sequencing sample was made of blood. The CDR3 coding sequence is TGCAGCGTTGCGGTCAGGCAAGCTGACTATGGCTACACCTTC. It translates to CSVAVRQADYGYTF.